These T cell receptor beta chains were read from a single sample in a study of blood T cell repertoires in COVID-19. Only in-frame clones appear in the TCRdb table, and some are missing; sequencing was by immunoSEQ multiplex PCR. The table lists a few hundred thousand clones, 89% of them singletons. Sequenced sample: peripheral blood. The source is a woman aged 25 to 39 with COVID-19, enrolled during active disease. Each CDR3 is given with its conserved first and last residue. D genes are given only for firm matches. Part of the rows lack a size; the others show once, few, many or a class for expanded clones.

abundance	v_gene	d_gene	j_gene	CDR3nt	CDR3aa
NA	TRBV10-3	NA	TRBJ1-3	TGTGCCATCAGTGATCAGGAAAACTCTGGAAACACCATATATTTT	CAISDQENSGNTIYF
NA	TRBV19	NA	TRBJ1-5	TGTGCCAGTAGTATAACCGGGAACGGCAATCAGCCCCAGCATTTT	CASSITGNGNQPQHF
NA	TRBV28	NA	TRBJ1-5	TGTGCCAGCAGTTTCCGGACAGCGAGATTCAATCAGCCCCAGCATTTT	CASSFRTARFNQPQHF
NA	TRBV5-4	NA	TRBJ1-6	TGTGCCAGCAGCTTGGCCTCAGGGGCGGGTTCACCCCTCCACTTT	CASSLASGAGSPLHF
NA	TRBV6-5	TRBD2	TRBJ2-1	TGTGCCAGCAGTTCGGCGGGGGGGCCTCAGAATGAGCAGTTCTTC	CASSSAGGPQNEQFF
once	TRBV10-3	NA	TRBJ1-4	TGTGCCATCAAAGGGGGTGGTAATGAAAAACTGTTTTTT	CAIKGGGNEKLFF
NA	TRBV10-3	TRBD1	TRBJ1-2	TGTGCCATCAGGGACAGGGCAAACTATGGCTACACCTTC	CAIRDRANYGYTF
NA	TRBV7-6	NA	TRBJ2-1	TGTGCCAGCAGCTTAGGGGCTAGCGACCTAATCCGATACAATAACAATGAGCAGTTCTTC	CASSLGASDLIRYNNNEQFF
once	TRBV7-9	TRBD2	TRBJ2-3	TGTGCCAGCTACGGGGGGGTCACAGATACGCAGTATTTT	CASYGGVTDTQYF
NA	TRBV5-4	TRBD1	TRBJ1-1	TGTGCCAGCAGCCCCGGGACAGACACTGAAGCTTTCTTT	CASSPGTDTEAFF
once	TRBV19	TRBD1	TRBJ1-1	TGTGCCAGTAGTACCCAGACAGGGGCGAACACTGAAGCTTTCTTT	CASSTQTGANTEAFF
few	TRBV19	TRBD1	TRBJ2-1	TGTGCCAGTAGTAAGGGGGCGGCTGAGCAGTTCTTC	CASSKGAAEQFF
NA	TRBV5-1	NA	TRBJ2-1	TGCGCCAGCAGCCCAGGGCTAGCGCCCAGCTCCTACAATGAGCAGTTCTTC	CASSPGLAPSSYNEQFF
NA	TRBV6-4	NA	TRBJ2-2	TGTGCCAGCAGCCGGCAACTAGTAGGCGGGGAGCTGTTTTTT	CASSRQLVGGELFF
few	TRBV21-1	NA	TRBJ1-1	TGTGCCAGCAGCAAATACGATCGCCCTATGAACACTGAAGCTTTCTTT	CASSKYDRPMNTEAFF
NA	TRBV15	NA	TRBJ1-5	TGTGCCACCAGCAGAGATAGTGCCAGGGTAAAGCATTTT	CATSRDSARVKHF
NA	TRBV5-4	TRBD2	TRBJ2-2	TGTGCCAGCAGCTTGTCGTCTAGCGGGGCGAACACCGGGGAGCTGTTTTTT	CASSLSSSGANTGELFF
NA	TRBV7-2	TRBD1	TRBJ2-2	TGTGCCAGCGGACCGAGGGGGACAGGGGGCACCGGGGAGCTGTTTTTT	CASGPRGTGGTGELFF
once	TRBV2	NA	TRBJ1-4	TGTGCCAGCAGTGAATGGGACATTAATGAAAAACTGTTTTTT	CASSEWDINEKLFF
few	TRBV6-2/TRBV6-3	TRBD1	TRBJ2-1	TGTGCCAGCAGCCAGACTGGGGGGGACAGGGAACGTTCATATTTCTTC	CASSQTGGDRERSYFF
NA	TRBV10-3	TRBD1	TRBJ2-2	TGTGCCATCAGTCTCACGAGGACAGGGGCCGGGGAGCTGTTTTTT	CAISLTRTGAGELFF
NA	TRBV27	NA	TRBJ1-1	TGTGCCAGCAGGCTTACAGGGTTCACTGAAGCTTTCTTT	CASRLTGFTEAFF
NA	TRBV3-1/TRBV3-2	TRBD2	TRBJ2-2	TGTGCCAGCAGCCCTATCACCTCGGGACTAGCGGGGGCCCTGGACACGAACACCGGGGAGCTGTTTTTT	CASSPITSGLAGALDTNTGELFF
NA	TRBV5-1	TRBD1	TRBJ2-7	TGCGCCAGCAGCCCGCCGGGACAGCCCAACTACGAGCAGTACTTC	CASSPPGQPNYEQYF
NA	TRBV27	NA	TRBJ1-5	TGTGCCAGCAGTCGGGACATCTATCAGCCCCAGCATTTT	CASSRDIYQPQHF
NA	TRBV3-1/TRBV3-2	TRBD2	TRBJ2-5	TGTGCCAGCAGCCAAGACGGGACTAGCGGGACCTTCTCGGAGACCCAGTACTTC	CASSQDGTSGTFSETQYF
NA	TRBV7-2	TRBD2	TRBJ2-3	TGTGCCAGCAGGTTAACTAGCGGGAGGGAAGATACGCAGTATTTT	CASRLTSGREDTQYF
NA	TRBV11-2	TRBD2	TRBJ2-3	TGTGCCAGCAGCCGTTCCGTGGCGGGGGGAGATACGCAGTATTTT	CASSRSVAGGDTQYF
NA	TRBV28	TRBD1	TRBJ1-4	TGTGCCAGCAGGGGTTTTGATGCAGGGGGTGAAAAACTGTTTTTT	CASRGFDAGGEKLFF
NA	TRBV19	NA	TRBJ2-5	TGTGCCAGTAGTCCGGACAGAGAGACCCAGTACTTC	CASSPDRETQYF
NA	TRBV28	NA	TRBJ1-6	TGTGCCAGCGAACCCGGGTCCTATAATTCACCCCTCCACTTT	CASEPGSYNSPLHF
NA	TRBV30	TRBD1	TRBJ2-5	TGTGCCTGGAGGGGACAGGGGGCGAGAGAGACCCAGTACTTC	CAWRGQGARETQYF
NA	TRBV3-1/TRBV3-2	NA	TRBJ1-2	TGTGCCAGCAGCCAAGGTGAGAATGGCTACACCTTC	CASSQGENGYTF
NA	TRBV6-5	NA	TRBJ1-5	TGTGCCAGCAGTCGCCTCGGGGGGCAGCCCCAGCATTTT	CASSRLGGQPQHF
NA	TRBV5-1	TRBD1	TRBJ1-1	TGCGCCAGCAGCTTGGGAGGGGGCCTTATCGGTAGGGACACTGAAGCTTTCTTT	CASSLGGGLIGRDTEAFF
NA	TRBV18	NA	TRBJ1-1	TGTGCCAGCGCCTACAGGGACGGCTTGAACACTGAAGCTTTCTTT	CASAYRDGLNTEAFF
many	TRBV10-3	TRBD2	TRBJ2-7	TGTGCCATCTCTTCCGCGGGGGGGCCGGGAGAGCAGTACTTC	CAISSAGGPGEQYF
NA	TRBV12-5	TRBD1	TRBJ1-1	TGTGCTAGTGGTTTGGACAGGGACAGACGTGGTGAGGGGACTGAAGCTTTCTTT	CASGLDRDRRGEGTEAFF
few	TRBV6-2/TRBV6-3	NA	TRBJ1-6	TGTGCCAGCAGTTTCGGGAATTTAAATTCACCCCTCCACTTT	CASSFGNLNSPLHF
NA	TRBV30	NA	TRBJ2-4	TGTGCCTGGAGTGTTACGGTCGACATTCAGTACTTC	CAWSVTVDIQYF
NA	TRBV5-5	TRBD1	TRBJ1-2	TGTGCCAGCAGCGGCGGGACAGGGGCTAACTATGGCTACACCTTC	CASSGGTGANYGYTF
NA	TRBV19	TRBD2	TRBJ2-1	TGTGCCGCTGGTAGCGGGAGGGTGAATGAGCAGTTCTTC	CAAGSGRVNEQFF
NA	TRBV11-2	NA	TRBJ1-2	TGTGCCAGCAGCCCCCTGGGTCAAGGGAGGGGCTCGGGCTATGGCTACACCTTC	CASSPLGQGRGSGYGYTF
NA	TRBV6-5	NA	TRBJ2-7	TGTGCCACGTCTCCCCAGGTTTACGAGCAGTACTTC	CATSPQVYEQYF
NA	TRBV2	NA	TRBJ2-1	TGTGCCAGCAGGGGGACTGCCTACAATGAGCAGTTCTTC	CASRGTAYNEQFF
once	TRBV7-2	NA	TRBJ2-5	TGTGCCAGCAGCTCCGGGGCCCAGTACTTC	CASSSGAQYF
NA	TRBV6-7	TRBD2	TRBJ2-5	TGTGCCAGCAGTTATCGGACTAGGGCAATTCAAGAGACCCAGTACTTC	CASSYRTRAIQETQYF
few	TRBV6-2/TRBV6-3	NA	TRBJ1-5	TGTGCCAGCAGTAACCGACAGGCCGCCTGGGAACCCCAGCATTTT	CASSNRQAAWEPQHF
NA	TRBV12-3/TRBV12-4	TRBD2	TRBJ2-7	TGTGCCGTAGGTGCGGGGGAAGACTACGAGCAGTACTTC	CAVGAGEDYEQYF
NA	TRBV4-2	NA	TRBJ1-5	TGTGCCAGCAGCCAAGGGCTAGATTATCAGCCCCAGCATTTT	CASSQGLDYQPQHF
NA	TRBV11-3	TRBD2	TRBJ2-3	TGTGCCAGCAGCGAGGGACTAGCGGGCTCTACGCAGTATTTT	CASSEGLAGSTQYF
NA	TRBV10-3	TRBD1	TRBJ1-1	TGTGCCATCAGTGGGGGACAGACCATGAACACTGAAGCTTTCTTT	CAISGGQTMNTEAFF
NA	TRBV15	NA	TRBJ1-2	TGTGCCACCAGCAGAGTAGACCAGGGTATCTATGGCTACACCTTC	CATSRVDQGIYGYTF
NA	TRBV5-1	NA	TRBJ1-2	TGCGCCAGCAGCTTGGACGGGATCTATGGCTACACCTTC	CASSLDGIYGYTF
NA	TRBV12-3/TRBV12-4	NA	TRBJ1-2	TGTGCCAGCAGTTATCTACAGGGAAACGGCTACACCTTC	CASSYLQGNGYTF
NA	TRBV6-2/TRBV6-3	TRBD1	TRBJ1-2	TGTGCCAGCAGTTACCCGGGACAGGGGGCTGATGGCTACACCTTC	CASSYPGQGADGYTF
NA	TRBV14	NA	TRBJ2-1	TGTGCCAGCAGCCTTACAGGGATCATCCATGAGCAGTTCTTC	CASSLTGIIHEQFF
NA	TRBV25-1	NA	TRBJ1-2	TGTGCCAGCAGTGACATCGGCGAGGGACTGCGATATGGCTACACCTTC	CASSDIGEGLRYGYTF
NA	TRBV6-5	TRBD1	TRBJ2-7	TGTGCCAGCAGTTACGTGGTTACAGGGGGATCCTACGAGCAGTACTTC	CASSYVVTGGSYEQYF